This TCR beta chain was sequenced for a study of cytomegalovirus exposure and HLA in healthy donors. The donors were healthy bone marrow donors. As to this clone: Its antigen is undetermined.

Overall study findings and caveats: Among TCR beta chains of equal frequency, HLA-associated ones were more clonally expanded in a later analysis. Later analysis suggested links between common viral pathogens and several top significant clusters. As immune exposure information, only CMV serostatus was available.

Germline V gene lookup returns CDR1 MNHEY and CDR2 SVGAGI. The CDR3 runs to 13 residues. The V end lost 2 bases, the J end lost 6 bases, and 11 bases lay between the germline ends. Researchers ran the PCR with 60 Vbeta and 13 Jbeta primers. Produced via immunoSEQ multiplex PCR; TCRdb's table is partial and in-frame only. Its listing shows about 200,000 clones. The source material was PBMCs. The sequence derives from a girl aged 2 to 10 in good health and CMV-seropositive. The chain has TRBV6-5 and TRBJ2-7; D perhaps matches TRBD1 (6 bases). CDR3 sequence (DNA): TGTGCCAGCAGTTACACAGGGTCTCGCGAGCAGTACTTC. Protein product: CASSYTGSREQYF.